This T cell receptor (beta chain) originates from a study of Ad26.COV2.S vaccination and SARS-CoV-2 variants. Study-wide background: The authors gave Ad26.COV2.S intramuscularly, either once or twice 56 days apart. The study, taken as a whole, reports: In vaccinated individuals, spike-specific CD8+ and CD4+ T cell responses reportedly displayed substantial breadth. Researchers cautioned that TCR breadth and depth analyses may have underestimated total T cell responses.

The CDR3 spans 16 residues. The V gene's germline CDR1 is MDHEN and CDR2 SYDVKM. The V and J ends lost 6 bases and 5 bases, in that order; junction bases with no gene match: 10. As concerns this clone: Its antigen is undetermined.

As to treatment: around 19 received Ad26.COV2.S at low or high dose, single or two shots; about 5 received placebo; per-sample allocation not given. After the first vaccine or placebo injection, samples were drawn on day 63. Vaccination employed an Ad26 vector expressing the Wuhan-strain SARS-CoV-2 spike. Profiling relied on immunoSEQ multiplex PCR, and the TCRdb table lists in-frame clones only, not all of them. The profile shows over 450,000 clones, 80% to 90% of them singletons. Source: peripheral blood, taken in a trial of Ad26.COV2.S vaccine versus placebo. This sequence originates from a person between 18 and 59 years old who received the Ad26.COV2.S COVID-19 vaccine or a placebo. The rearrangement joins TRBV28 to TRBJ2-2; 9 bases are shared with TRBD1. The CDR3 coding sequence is TGTGCCAGCAGCCCCCTGGGGACAGGGATGACCGGGGAGCTGTTTTTT. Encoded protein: CASSPLGTGMTGELFF.